Listed below are T cell receptor beta chains from one sample, sequenced in a study of CD8+ T cells in alopecia areata. The protocol was immunoSEQ multiplex PCR, while the TCRdb copy is restricted to in-frame clones and leaves out a portion. Here the sample spans 150,000 to 200,000 clones, 64% being singletons. The source was CD4+ T cells sorted from blood, collected at week 49, from a patient treated with tofacitinib. The receptors shown here come from a human donor with alopecia areata. The conserved cysteine and the conserved F or W are not part of the CDR3 here.

v_call cdr3_length cdr3_aa
TRBV2 11 ASSGQGKDGYT
TRBV2 9 ASSESAPLH
TRBV21-1 14 ASSNPIPRDPYGAF
TRBV30 14 AWSRKGAEGANVLT
TRBV7-8 15 ASSLWGGGGSNQPQH
TRBV25-1 12 ASSPFANTGELF
TRBV11-2 11 ASNTWGGQPQH
TRBV29-1 10 SVGYDRGMLY
TRBV9 13 ASSVRDLSYNEQF
TRBV7-6 15 ASSLSLAGAPYNEQF
TRBV7-8 14 ASSQGLAVERETQY
TRBV7-8 12 ASSLGDSSYEQY
TRBV6-1 13 ASSEALNREAGYT
TRBV11-3 10 ASSVLGDEQF
TRBV6-5 11 ASSYGGTYEQY
TRBV7-3 13 ASSLGTGTARELF
TRBV15 12 ATSRDRLDFEAF
TRBV30 12 AWSKKGGNQPQH
TRBV10-3 12 AISGGTEYNEQF
TRBV6-1 11 ASSGQASYEQY
TRBV4-3 11 ASSLELANEQY
TRBV5-1 12 ASSQDRVSSPLH
TRBV5-1 17 ASSSNGQPHVSGANVLT
TRBV12-2 16 ASRPCPVAGSSYNEQF
TRBV29-1 12 SVTRAGRTYEQY
TRBV20-1 9 SASRSGGYT
TRBV7-2 14 ASSLVGSGVGQPQH
TRBV29-1 10 SVGRANEKLF
TRBV27 11 ASSSEGYSPLH
TRBV30 13 AWSGLAGKADTQY
TRBV12-5 9 ASGLLGEQY
TRBV18 12 ASSPGQGTWGYT
TRBV7-9 14 ASSSLPGQSTYGYT
TRBV30 10 AWSEVIGTQY
TRBV27 14 ASSLSGQLGGETQY
TRBV5-1 14 ASSPPQQGRNTEAF
TRBV15 14 ATSRGLRQGSSPAF
TRBV6-5 14 ASSYSRGSSTDTQY
TRBV7-2 13 ASTTSGSSYNEQF
TRBV30 11 AWSADRDEKLF
TRBV6-4 13 ASSEQGVKTDTQY
TRBV19 13 ASRLAGADTGELF
TRBV30 10 AFGQDLLGYT
TRBV7-9 13 ASSLTGGGNQPQH
TRBV29-1 11 SVEAQEGTSLF
TRBV29-1 11 SVQVTGANVLT
TRBV4-3 15 ASSQDSHPDSYNEQF